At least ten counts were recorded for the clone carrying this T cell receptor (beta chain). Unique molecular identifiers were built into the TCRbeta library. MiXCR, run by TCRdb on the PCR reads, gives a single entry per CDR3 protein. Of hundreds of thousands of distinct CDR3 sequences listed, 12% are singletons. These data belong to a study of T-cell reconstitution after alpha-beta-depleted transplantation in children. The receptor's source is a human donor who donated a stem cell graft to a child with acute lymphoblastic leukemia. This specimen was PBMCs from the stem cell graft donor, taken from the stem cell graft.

The CDR3 nucleotides are TGCGCCAGCAGCCTCTCGACTAGCGGGAGAAATGGGGGCTATGAGCAGTTCTTC. This gives the protein CASSLSTSGRNGGYEQFF. The rearrangement joins TRBV5-1 to TRBJ2-1; 12 nucleotides line up with TRBD2. V lost 4 bases and J lost 8; bases outside the gene matches: 16. CDR1 is SGHRS and CDR2 is YFSETQ in the germline V gene. The CDR3 is 18 amino acids. Together with reference TRBV5-1 and TRBJ2-1, the CDR3 gives the full variable domain: KAGVTQTPRYLIKTRGQQVTLSCSPISGHRSVSWYQQTPGQGLQFLFEYFSETQRNKGNFPGRFSGRQFSNSRSEMNVSTLELGDSALYLCASSLSTSGRNGGYEQFFGPGTRLTVL.